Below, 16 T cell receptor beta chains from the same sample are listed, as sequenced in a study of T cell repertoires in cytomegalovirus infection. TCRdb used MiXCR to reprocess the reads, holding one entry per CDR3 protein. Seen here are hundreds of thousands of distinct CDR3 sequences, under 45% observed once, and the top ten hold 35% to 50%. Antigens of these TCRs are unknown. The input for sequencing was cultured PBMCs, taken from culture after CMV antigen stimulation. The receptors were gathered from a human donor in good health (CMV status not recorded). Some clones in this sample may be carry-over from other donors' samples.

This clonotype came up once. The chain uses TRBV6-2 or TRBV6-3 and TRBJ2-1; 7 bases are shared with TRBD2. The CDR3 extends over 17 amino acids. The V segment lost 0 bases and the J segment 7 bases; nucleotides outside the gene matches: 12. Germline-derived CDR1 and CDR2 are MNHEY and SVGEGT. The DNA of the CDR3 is TGTGCCAGCAGTTACTCGATCTTGGGGGATAGCGGGAATGAGCAGTTCTTC. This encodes CASSYSILGDSGNEQFF.

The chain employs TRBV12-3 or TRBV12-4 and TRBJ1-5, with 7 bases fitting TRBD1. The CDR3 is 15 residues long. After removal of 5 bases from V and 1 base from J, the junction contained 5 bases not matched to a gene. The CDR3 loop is CASSNRGASNQPQHF. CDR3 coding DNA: TGTGCCAGCAGTAACAGGGGAGCGAGCAATCAGCCCCAGCATTTT.

The CDR3 bases are TGTGCCAGTAGCCCTTCATCGGGAGGCTACGAGCAGTACTTC. Translating gives CASSPSSGGYEQYF. The chain combines TRBV19 with TRBJ2-7; TRBD2 matches at 7 bases. The CDR3 runs to 14 residues. J was trimmed by 3 bases and V by 6 bases; bases with no gene match: 8. CDR1 is LNHDA and CDR2 is SQIVND in the germline V gene (reference sequence).

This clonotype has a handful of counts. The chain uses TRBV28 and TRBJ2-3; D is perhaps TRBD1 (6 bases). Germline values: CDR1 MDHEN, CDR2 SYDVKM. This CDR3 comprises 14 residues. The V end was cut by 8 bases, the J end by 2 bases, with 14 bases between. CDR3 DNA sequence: TGTGCCAGCCTACAGGGTCTGTTCACAGATACGCAGTATTTT. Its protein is CASLQGLFTDTQYF.

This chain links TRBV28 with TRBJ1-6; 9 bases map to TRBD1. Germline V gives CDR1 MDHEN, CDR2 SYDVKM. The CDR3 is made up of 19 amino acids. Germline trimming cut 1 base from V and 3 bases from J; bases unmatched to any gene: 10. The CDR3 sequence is CASSLSPNRGQGYNSPLHF. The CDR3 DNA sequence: TGTGCCAGCAGTTTATCCCCTAACAGGGGGCAAGGCTATAATTCACCCCTCCACTTT.

The CDR3 DNA sequence: TGTGCCAGCAGCAAATTAGCGGGCAACACAGATACGCAGTATTTT. Amino acids: CASSKLAGNTDTQYF. This rearrangement joins TRBV7-2 to TRBJ2-3; TRBD2 matches at 7 bases. The CDR3 sequence is 15 residues long. CDR1 is SGHTA and CDR2 is FQGNSA in the germline V gene. V lost 5 bases and J lost 2; bases outside the gene matches: 7.

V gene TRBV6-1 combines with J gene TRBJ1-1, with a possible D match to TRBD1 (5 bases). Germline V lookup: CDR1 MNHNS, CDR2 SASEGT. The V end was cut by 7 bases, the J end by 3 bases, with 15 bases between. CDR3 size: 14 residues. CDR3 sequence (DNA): TGTGCCAGCACCCTCCGGGACCCATACACTGAAGCTTTCTTT. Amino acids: CASTLRDPYTEAFF.

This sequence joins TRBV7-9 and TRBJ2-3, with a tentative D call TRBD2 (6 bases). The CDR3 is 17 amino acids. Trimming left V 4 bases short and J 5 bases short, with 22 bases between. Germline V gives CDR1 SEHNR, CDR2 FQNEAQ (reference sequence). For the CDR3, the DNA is TGTGCCAGCAGCTCCCCGCCCATGAGACTAGATCGAGATACGCAGTATTTT. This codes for CASSSPPMRLDRDTQYF.

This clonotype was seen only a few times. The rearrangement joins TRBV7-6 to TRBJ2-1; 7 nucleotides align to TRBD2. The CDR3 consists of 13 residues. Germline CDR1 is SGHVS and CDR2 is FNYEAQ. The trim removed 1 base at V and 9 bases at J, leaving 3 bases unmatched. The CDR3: CASSLGWGGEQFF. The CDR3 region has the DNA TGTGCCAGCAGCTTAGGCTGGGGGGGTGAGCAGTTCTTC.

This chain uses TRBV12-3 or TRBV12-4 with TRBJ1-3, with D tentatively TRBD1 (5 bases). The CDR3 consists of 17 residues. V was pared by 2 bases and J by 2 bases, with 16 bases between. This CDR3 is CASSLRGTQGPGNTIYF. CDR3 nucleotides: TGTGCCAGCAGTTTACGCGGGACGCAGGGTCCTGGAAACACCATATATTTT.

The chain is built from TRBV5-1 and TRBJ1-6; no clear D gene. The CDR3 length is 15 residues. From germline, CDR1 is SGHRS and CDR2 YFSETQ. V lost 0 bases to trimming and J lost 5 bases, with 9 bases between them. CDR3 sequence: CASSLAPRDNSPLHF. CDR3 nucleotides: TGCGCCAGCAGCTTGGCCCCGCGAGATAATTCACCCCTCCACTTT.

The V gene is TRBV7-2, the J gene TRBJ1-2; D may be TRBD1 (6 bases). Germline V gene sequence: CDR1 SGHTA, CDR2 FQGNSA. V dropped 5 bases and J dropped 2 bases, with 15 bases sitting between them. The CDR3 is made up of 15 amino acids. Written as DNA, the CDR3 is TGTGCCAGCAGCCGAGACTGGACAGAAAACTATGGCTACACCTTC. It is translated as CASSRDWTENYGYTF.

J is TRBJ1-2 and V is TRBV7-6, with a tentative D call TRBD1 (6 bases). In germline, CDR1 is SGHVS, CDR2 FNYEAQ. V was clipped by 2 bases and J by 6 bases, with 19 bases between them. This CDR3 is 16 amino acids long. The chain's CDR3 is CASSLIAGRGFDGYTF. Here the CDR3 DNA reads TGTGCCAGCAGCTTAATAGCTGGCAGGGGATTTGATGGCTACACCTTC.

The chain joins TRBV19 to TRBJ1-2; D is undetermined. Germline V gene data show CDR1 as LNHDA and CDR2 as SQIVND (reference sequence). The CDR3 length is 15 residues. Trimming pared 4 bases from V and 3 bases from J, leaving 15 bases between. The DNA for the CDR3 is TGTGCCAGTAGTAGGGGTGGAGTCAGACACTATGGCTACACCTTC. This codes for CASSRGGVRHYGYTF.

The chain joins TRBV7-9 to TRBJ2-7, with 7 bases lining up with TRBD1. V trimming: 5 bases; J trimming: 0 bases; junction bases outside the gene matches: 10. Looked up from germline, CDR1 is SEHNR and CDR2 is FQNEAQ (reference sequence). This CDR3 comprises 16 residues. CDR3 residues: CASSPARTGFSYEQYF. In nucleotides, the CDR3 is TGTGCCAGCAGCCCCGCCCGGACAGGCTTCTCCTACGAGCAGTACTTC.

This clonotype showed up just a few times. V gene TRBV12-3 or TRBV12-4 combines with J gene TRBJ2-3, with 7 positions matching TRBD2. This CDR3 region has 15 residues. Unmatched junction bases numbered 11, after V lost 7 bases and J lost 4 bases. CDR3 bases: TGTGCCAGCACTTCTACCGCGGGAGCAGCAGATACGCAGTATTTT. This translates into CASTSTAGAADTQYF.